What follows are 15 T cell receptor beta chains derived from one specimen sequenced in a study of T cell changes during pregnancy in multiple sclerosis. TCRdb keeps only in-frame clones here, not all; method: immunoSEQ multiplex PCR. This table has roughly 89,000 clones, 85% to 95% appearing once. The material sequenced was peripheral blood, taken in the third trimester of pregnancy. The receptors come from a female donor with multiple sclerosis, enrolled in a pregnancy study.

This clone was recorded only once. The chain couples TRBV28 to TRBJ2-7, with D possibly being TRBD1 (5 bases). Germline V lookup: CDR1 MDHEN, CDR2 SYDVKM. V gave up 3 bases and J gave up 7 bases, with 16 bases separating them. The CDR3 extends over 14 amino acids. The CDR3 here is CASSFRAAKGEQYF. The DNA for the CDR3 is TGTGCCAGCAGTTTCCGGGCCGCCAAGGGGGAGCAGTACTTC.

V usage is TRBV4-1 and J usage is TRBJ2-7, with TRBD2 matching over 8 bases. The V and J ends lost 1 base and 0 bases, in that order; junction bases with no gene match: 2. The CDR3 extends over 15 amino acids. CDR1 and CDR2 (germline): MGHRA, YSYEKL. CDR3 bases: TGCGCCAGCAGCCAAGGAGCGGGGGACTCCTACGAGCAGTACTTC. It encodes CASSQGAGDSYEQYF.

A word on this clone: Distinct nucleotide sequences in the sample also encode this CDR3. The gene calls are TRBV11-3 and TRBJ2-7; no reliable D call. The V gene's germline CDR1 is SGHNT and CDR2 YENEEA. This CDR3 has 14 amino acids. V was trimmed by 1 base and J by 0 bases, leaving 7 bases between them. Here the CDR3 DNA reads TGTGCCAGCAGCTTAGGTCCCAGCTCCTACGAGCAGTACTTC. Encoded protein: CASSLGPSSYEQYF.

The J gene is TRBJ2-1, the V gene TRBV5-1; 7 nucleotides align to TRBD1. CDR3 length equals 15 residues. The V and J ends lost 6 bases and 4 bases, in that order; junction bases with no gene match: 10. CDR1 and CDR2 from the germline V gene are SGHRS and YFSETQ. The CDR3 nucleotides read TGCGCCAGCATAAAAGAGGGACAGCTTTACAATGAGCAGTTCTTC. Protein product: CASIKEGQLYNEQFF.

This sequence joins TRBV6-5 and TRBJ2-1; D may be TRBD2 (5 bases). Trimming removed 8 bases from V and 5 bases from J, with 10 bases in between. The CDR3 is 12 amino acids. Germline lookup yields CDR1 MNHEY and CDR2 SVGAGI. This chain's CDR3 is CASGSTHNEQFF. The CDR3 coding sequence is TGTGCCAGCGGGAGTACCCACAATGAGCAGTTCTTC.

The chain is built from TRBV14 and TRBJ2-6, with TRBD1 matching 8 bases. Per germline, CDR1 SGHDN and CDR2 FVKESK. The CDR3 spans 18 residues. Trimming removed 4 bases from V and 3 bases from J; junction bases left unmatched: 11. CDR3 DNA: TGTGCCAGCAGCCCTCCGGGCAGGGGGCGTATTGGGGCCAACGTCCTGACTTTC. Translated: CASSPPGRGRIGANVLTF.

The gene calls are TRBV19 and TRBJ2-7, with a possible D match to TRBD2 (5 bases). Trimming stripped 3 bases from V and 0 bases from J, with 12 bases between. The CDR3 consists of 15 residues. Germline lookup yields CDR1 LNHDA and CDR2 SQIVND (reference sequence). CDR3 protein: CASSIRSGASYEQYF. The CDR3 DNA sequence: TGTGCCAGTAGTATCCGCAGCGGAGCCTCCTACGAGCAGTACTTC.

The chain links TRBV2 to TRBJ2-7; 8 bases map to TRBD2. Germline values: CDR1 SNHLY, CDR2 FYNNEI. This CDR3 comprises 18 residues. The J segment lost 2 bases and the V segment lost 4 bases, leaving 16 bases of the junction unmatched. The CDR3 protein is CASSVVASGSLKAYEQYF. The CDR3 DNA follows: TGTGCCAGCAGTGTGGTGGCTAGCGGGTCTTTAAAAGCCTACGAGCAGTACTTC. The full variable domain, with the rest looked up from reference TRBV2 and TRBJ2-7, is EPEVTQTPSHQVTQMGQEVILRCVPISNHLYFYWYRQILGQKVEFLVSFYNNEISEKSEIFDDQFSVERPDGSNFTLKIRSTKLEDSAMYFCASSVVASGSLKAYEQYFGPGTRLTVT.

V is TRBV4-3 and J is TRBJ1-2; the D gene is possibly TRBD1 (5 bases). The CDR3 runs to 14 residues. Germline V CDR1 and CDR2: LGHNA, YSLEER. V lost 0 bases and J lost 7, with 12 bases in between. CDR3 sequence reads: CASSQDLGVGGYTF. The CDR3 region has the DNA TGCGCCAGCAGCCAAGATTTAGGGGTGGGTGGCTACACCTTC.

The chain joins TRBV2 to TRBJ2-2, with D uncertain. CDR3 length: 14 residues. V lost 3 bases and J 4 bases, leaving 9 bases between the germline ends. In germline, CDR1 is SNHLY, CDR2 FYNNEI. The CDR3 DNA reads TGTGCCAGCAGTGATGTTAGAAGCACCGGGGAGCTGTTTTTT. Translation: CASSDVRSTGELFF.

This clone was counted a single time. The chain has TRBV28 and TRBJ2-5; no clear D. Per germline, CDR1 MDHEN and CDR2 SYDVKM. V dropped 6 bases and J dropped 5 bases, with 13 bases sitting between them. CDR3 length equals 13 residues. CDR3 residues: CASSFDAEETQYF. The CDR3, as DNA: TGTGCCAGCAGCTTTGATGCCGAGGAGACCCAGTACTTC. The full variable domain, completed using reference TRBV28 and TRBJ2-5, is DVKVTQSSRYLVKRTGEKVFLECVQDMDHENMFWYRQDPGLGLRLIYFSYDVKMKEKGDIPEGYSVSREKKERFSLILESASTNQTSMYLCASSFDAEETQYFGPGTRLLVL.

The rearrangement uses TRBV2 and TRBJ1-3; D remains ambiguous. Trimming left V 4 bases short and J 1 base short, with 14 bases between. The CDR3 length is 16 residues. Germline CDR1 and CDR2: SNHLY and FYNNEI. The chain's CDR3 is CASSVGWGGSGNTIYF. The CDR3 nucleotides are TGTGCCAGCAGTGTTGGCTGGGGAGGTTCTGGAAACACCATATATTTT.

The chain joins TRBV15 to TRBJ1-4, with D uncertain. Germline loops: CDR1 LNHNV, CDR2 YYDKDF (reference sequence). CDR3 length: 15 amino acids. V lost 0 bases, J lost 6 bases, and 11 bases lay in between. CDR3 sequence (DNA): TGTGCCACCAGCAGAGATGGCAGGTCGCATGAAAAACTGTTTTTT. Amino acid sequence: CATSRDGRSHEKLFF.

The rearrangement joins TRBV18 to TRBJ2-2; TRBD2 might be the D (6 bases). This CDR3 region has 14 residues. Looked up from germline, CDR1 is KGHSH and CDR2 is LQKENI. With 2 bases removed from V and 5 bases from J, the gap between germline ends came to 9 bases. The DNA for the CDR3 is TGTGCCAGCTCACCAGGGCGGGGAACCGGGGAGCTGTTTTTT. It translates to CASSPGRGTGELFF.

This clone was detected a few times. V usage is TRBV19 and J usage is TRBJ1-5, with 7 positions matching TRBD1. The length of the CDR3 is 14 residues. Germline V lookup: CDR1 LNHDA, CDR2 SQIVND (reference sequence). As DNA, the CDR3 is TGTGCGGTTAACAGGGGAGGAGTGAGTCAGCCCCAGCATTTT. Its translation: CAVNRGGVSQPQHF.